This TCR beta chain was identified during a study of cytomegalovirus exposure and HLA in healthy donors. PCR involved 60 Vbeta and 13 Jbeta primers. The assay was immunoSEQ multiplex PCR, and TCRdb's table has in-frame clones only and misses some. The repertoire holds about 120,000 clones, with around two thirds as singletons. This clone was observed a handful of times. The V segment lost 6 bases and the J segment 10 bases; nucleotides outside the gene matches: 12. CDR1 and CDR2 from the germline V gene are SNHLY and FYNNEI. The CDR3 length is 14 residues. The receptor's source is a woman in her 40s in good health and CMV-seropositive. The sequencing sample was made of PBMCs. The chain carries TRBV2 and TRBJ1-5, with TRBD1 matching over 7 bases. CDR3 nucleotides: TGTGCCAGCAGAACCGGGACAGCCTTTTTTCCCCAGCATTTT. It specifies CASRTGTAFFPQHF.